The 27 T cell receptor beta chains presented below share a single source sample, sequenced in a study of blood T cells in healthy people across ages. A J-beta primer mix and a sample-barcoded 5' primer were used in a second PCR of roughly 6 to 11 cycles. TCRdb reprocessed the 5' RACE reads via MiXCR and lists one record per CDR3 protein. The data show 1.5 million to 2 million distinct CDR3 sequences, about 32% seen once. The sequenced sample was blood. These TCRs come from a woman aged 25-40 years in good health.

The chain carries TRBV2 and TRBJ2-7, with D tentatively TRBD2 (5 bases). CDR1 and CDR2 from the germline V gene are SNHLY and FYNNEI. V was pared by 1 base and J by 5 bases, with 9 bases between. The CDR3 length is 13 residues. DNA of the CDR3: TGTGCCAGCAGTGAAGTAATCGGGGACGAGCAGTACTTC. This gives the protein CASSEVIGDEQYF.

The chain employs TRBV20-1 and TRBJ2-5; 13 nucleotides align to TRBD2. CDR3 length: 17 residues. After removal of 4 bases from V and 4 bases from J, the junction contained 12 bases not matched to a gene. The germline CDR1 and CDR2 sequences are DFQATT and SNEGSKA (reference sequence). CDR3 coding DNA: TGCAGTGCTATGGGAGGACTAGCGGGGGCGGGGGTAGAGACCCAGTACTTC. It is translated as CSAMGGLAGAGVETQYF.

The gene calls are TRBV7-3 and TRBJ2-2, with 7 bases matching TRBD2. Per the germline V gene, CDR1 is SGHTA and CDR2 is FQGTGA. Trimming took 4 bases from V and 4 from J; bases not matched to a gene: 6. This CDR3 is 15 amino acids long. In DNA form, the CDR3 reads TGTGCCAGCAGCTCCTGGACTAGGGGCACCGGGGAGCTGTTTTTT. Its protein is CASSSWTRGTGELFF.

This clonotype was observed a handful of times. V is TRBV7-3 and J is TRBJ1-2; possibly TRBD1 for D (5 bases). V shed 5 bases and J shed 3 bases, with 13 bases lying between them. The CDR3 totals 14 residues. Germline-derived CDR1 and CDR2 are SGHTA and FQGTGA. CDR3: CASSPLGGDYGYTF. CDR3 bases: TGTGCCAGCAGCCCACTGGGGGGAGACTATGGCTACACCTTC.

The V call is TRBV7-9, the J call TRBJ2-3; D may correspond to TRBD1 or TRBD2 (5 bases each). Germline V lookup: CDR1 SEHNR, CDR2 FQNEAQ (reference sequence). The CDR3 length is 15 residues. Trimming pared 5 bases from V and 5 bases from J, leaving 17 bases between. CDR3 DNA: TGTGCCAGCAGCCCGGGACCACCGTTAGAAGATACGCAGTATTTT. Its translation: CASSPGPPLEDTQYF.

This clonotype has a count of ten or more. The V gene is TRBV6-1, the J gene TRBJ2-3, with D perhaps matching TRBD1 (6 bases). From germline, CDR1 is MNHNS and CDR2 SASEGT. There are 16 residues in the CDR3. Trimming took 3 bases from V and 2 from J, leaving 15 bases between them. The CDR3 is CASSDDRLGTTDTQYF. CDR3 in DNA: TGTGCCAGCAGTGACGACAGGCTGGGGACCACAGATACGCAGTATTTT.

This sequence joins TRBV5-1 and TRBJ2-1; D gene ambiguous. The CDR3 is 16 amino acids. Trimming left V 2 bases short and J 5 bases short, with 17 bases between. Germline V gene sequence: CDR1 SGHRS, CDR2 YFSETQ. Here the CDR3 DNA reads TGCGCCAGCAGCTTAACACCTTCATCATCCCACAATGAGCAGTTCTTC. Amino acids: CASSLTPSSSHNEQFF.

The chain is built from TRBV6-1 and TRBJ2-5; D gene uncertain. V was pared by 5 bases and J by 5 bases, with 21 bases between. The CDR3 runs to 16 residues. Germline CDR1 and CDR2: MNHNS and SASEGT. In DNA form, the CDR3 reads TGTGCCAGCAGTCAAAGACCGAGTACAGCTCAGGAGACCCAGTACTTC. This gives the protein CASSQRPSTAQETQYF.

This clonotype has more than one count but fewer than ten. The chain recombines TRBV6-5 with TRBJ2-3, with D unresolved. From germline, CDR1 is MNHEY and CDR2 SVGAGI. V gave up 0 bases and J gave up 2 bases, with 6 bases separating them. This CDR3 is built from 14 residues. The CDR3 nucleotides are TGTGCCAGCAGTTACTCGCTGTTCACAGATACGCAGTATTTT. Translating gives CASSYSLFTDTQYF.

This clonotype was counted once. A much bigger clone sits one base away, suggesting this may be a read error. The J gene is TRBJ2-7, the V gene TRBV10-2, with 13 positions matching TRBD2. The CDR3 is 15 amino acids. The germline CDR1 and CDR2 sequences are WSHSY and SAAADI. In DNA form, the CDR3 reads TGCGCCAGCAGTGAAGGGACTAGCGGGGACTACAAGCAGTACTTC. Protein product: CASSEGTSGDYKQYF.

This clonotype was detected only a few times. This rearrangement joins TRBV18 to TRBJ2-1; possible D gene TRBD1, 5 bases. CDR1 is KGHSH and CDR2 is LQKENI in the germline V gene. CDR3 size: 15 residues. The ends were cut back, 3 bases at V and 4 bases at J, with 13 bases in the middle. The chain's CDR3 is CASSPTMDTYNEQFF. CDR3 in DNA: TGTGCCAGCTCACCTACGATGGACACATACAATGAGCAGTTCTTC.

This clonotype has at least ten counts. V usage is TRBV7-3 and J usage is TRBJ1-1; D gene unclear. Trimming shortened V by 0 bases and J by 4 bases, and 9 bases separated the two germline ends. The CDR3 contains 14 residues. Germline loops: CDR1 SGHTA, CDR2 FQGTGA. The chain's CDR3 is CASSLTDASTEAFF. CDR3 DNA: TGTGCCAGCAGCTTAACAGACGCTAGCACTGAAGCTTTCTTT.

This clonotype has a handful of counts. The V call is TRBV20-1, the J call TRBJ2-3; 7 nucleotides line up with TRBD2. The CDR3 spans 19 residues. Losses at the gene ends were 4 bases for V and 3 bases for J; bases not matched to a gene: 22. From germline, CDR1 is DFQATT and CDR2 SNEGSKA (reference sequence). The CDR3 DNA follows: TGCAGTGCTATCGTAGGGGCTGGACGGGGGGTGACCCAAACAGATACGCAGTATTTT. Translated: CSAIVGAGRGVTQTDTQYF.

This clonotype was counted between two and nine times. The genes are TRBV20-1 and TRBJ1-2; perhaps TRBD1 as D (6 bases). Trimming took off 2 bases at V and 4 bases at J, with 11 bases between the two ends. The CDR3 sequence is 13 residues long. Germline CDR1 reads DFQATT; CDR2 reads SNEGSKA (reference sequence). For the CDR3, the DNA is TGCAGTGCTAGAACCAGGGGCATCTATGGCTACACCTTC. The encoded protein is CSARTRGIYGYTF.

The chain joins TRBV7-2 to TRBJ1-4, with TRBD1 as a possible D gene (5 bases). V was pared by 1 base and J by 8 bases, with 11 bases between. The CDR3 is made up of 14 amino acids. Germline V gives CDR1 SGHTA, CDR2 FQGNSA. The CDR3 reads CASSLVGGREKLFF. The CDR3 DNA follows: TGTGCCAGCAGCTTAGTTGGGGGTCGGGAAAAACTGTTTTTT.

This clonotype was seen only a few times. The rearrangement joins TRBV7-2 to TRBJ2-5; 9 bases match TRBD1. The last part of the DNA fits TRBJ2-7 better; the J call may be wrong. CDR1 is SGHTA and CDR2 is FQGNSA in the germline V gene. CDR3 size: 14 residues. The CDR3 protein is CASSSPGQGIEQYF. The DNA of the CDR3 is TGTGCCAGCAGCTCCCCGGGACAGGGCATCGAGCAGTACTTC.

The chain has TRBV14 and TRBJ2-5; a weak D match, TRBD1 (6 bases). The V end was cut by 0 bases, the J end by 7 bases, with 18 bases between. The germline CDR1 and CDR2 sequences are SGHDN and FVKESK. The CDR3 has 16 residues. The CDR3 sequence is CASSQDQGSLTGTQYF. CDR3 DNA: TGTGCCAGCAGCCAAGATCAGGGGTCCCTCACAGGGACCCAGTACTTC.

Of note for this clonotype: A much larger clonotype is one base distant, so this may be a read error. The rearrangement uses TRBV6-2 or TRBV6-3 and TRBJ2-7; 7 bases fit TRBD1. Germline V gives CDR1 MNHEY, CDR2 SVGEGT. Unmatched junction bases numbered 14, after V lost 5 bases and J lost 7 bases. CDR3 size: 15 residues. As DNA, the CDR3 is TGTGCCAGCAGTCGTTATTCCGACAGGGCAATTGAGCAGTACTTC. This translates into CASSRYSDRAIEQYF.

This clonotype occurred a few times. The DNA of the CDR3 is TGCAGTGCTGGGCCCCCCGGGAGAGGAAGTGAGCAGTTCTTC. Its translation: CSAGPPGRGSEQFF. The chain uses TRBV20-1 and TRBJ2-1, with D possibly matching TRBD2 (6 bases). The germline V gene has CDR1 DFQATT and CDR2 SNEGSKA (reference sequence). This CDR3 is 14 amino acids long. Deletions cut 5 bases from V and 9 bases from J, with 20 bases between.

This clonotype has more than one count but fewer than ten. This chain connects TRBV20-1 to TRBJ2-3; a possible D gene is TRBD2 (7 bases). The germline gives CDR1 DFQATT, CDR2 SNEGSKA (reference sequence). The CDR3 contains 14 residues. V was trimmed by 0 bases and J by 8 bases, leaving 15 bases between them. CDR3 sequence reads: CSARDRGSGGTQYF. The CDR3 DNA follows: TGCAGTGCTAGAGATAGGGGGTCGGGGGGTACGCAGTATTTT.

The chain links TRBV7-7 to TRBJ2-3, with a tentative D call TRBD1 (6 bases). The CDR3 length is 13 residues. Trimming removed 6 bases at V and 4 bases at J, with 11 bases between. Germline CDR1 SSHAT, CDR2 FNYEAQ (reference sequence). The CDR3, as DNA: TGTGCCAGCAGTCGGACAGCCGCAGATACGCAGTATTTT. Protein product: CASSRTAADTQYF.

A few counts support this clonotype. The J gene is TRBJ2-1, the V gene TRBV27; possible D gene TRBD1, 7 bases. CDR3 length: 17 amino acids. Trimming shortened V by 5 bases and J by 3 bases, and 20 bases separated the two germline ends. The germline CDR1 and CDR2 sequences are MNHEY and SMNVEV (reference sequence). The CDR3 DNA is TGTGCCAGCAGTCTGTCCCTAACAGGGGAGGTCTACAATGAGCAGTTCTTC. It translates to CASSLSLTGEVYNEQFF.

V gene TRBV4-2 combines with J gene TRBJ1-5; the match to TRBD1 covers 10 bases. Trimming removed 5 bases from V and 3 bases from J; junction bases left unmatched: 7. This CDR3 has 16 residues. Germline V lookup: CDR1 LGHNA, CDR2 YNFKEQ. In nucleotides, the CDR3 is TGTGCCAGCAGCACAAGGACAGGGGGGAACAATCAGCCCCAGCATTTT. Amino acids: CASSTRTGGNNQPQHF.

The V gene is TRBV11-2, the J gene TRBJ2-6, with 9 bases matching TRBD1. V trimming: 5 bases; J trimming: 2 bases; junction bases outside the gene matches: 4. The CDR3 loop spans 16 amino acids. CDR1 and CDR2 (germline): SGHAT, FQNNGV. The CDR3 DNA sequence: TGTGCCAGCAGCGTCACAGGGGGCGCTGGGGCCAACGTCCTGACTTTC. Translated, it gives CASSVTGGAGANVLTF.

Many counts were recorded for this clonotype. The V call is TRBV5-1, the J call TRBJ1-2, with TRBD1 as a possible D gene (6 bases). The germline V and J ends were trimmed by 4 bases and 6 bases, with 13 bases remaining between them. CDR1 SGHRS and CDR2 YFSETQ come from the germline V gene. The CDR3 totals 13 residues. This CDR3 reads CASSIEDRHGYTF. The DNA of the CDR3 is TGCGCCAGCAGCATAGAGGACAGACATGGCTACACCTTC.

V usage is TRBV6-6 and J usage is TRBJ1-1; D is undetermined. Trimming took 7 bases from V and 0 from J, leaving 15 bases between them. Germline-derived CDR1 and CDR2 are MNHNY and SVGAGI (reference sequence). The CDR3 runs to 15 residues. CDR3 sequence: CASISTETLNTEAFF. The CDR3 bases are TGTGCCAGCATTAGTACCGAGACATTGAACACTGAAGCTTTCTTT.

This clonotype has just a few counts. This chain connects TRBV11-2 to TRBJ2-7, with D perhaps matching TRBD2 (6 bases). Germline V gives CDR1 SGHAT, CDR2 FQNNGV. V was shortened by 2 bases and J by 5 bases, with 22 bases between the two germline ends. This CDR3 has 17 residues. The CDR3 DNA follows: TGTGCCAGCAGCTTACCCCCCGTGGGGGGACCGCCCAACGAGCAGTACTTC. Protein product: CASSLPPVGGPPNEQYF.